This TCR beta chain originates from a study of control samples from healthy donors and cancer patients. Germline V gene data show CDR1 as LNHDA and CDR2 as SQIVND (reference sequence). The CDR3 has 15 amino acids. Trimming took 6 bases from V and 4 from J, leaving 17 bases between them. The assay was immunoSEQ multiplex PCR, and TCRdb's table has in-frame clones only and misses some. The repertoire has more than 150,000 clones, about 93% of them found once; the top ten carry over 1.3%. The chain couples TRBV19 to TRBJ2-3; D is ambiguous. This clonotype was obtained from a man aged 18 to 30 in good health. Specimen: blood. CDR3 region: CASRSGSVQADTQYF. The DNA for the CDR3 is TGTGCCAGTAGATCTGGGTCTGTCCAGGCAGATACGCAGTATTTT. The entire variable domain, with the rest obtained from reference TRBV19 and TRBJ2-3, is as follows: DGGITQSPKYLFRKEGQNVTLSCEQNLNHDAMYWYRQDPGQGLRLIYYSQIVNDFQKGDIAEGYSVSREKKESFPLTVTSAQKNPTAFYLCASRSGSVQADTQYFGPGTRLTVL.